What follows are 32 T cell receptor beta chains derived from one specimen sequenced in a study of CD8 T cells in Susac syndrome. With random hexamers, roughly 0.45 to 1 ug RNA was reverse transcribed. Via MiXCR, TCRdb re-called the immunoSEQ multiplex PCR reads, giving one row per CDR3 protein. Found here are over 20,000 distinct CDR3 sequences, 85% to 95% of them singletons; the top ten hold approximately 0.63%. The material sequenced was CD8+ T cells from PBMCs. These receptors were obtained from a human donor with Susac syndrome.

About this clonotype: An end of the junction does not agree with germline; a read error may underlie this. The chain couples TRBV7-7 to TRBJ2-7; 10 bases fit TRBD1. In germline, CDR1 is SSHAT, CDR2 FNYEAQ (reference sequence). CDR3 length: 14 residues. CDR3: CASRRDRGSYEQYF. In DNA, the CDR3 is TGTGCTAGCAGACGGGACAGGGGTTCCTACGAGCAGTACTTC.

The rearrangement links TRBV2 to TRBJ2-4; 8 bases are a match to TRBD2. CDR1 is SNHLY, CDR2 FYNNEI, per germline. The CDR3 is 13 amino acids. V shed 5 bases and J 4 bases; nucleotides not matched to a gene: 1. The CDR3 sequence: CASSSGGKNIQYF. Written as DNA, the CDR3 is TGTGCCAGCAGTAGCGGGGGTAAAAACATTCAGTACTTC.

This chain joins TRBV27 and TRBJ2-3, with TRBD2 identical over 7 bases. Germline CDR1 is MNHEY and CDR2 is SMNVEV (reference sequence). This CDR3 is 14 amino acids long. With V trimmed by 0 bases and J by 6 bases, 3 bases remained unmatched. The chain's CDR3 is CASSLSGRVDTQYF. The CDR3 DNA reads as TGTGCCAGCAGTTTATCAGGGAGGGTTGATACGCAGTATTTT.

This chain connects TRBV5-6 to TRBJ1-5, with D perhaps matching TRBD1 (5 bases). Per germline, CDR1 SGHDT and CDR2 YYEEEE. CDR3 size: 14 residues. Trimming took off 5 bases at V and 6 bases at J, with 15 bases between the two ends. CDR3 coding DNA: TGTGCCAGCAGTTCCCAGGGAAGGGGTCAGCCCCAGCATTTT. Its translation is CASSSQGRGQPQHF.

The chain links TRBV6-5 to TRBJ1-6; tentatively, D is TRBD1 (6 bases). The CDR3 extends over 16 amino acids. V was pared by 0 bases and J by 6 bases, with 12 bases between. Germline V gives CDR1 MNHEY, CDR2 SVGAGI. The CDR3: CASSYSWGARNSPLHF. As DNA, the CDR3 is TGTGCCAGCAGTTACTCTTGGGGGGCGCGTAATTCACCCCTCCACTTT.

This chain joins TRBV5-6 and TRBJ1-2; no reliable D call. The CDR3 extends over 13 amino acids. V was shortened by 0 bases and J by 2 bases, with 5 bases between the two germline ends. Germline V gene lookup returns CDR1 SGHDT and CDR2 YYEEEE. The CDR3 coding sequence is TGTGCCAGCAGCTTGGAGGGAAACTATGGCTACACCTTC. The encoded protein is CASSLEGNYGYTF.

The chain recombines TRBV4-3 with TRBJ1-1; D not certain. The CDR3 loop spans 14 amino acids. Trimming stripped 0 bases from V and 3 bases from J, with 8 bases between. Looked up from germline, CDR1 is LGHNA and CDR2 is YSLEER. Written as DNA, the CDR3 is TGCGCCAGCAGCCAAGATAGTGGACACACTGAAGCTTTCTTT. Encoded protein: CASSQDSGHTEAFF.

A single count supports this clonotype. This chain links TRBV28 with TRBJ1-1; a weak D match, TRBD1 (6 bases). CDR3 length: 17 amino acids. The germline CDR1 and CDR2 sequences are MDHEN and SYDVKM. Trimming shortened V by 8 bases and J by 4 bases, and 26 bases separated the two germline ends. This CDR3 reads CASPPEIPQGNITEAFF. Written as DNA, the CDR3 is TGTGCCAGCCCGCCCGAGATCCCACAGGGTAATATCACTGAAGCTTTCTTT.

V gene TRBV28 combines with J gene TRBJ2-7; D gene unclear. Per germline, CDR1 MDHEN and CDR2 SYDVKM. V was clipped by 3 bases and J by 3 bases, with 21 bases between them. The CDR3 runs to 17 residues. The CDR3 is CASSLASGVPFFYEQYF. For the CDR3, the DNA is TGTGCCAGCAGTTTGGCTTCTGGGGTCCCCTTTTTCTACGAGCAGTACTTC.

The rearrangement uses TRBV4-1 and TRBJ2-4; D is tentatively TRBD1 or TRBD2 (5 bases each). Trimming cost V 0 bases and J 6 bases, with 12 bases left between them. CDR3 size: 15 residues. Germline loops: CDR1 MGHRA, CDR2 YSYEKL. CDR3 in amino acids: CASSQDGRESNIQYF. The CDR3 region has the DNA TGCGCCAGCAGCCAAGATGGCAGGGAGTCAAACATTCAGTACTTC.

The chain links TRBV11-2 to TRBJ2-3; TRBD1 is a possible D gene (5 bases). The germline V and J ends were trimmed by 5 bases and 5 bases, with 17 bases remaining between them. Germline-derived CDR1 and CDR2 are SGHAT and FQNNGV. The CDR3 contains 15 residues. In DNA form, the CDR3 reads TGTGCCAGCAGCCCCCGGACAAGCCAACGAGATACGCAGTATTTT. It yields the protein CASSPRTSQRDTQYF. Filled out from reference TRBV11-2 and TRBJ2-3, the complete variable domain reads EAGVAQSPRYKIIEKRQSVAFWCNPISGHATLYWYQQILGQGPKLLIQFQNNGVVDDSQLPKDRFSAERLKGVDSTLKIQPAKLEDSAVYLCASSPRTSQRDTQYFGPGTRLTVL.

This CDR3 is CASSLGQNSGNTIYF. CDR3 coding DNA: TGTGCCAGCAGCCTTGGACAAAACTCTGGAAACACCATATATTTT. The rearrangement links TRBV7-2 to TRBJ1-3, with a tentative D call TRBD1 (5 bases). The ends were cut back, 5 bases at V and 0 bases at J, with 11 bases in the middle. This CDR3 is 15 amino acids long. Germline loops: CDR1 SGHTA, CDR2 FQGNSA.

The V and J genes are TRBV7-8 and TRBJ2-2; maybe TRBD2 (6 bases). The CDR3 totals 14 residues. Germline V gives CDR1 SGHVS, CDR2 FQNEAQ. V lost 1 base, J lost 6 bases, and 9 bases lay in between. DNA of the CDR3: TGTGCCAGCAGCTTAGTCGGAGGGGCCGGGGAGCTGTTTTTT. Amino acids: CASSLVGGAGELFF.

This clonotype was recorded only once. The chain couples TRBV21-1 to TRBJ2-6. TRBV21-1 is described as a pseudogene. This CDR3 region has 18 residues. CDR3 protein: CASSKSGVGYSGANVLTF. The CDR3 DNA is TGTGCCAGCAGCAAATCGGGGGTCGGTTACTCTGGGGCCAACGTCCTGACTTTC.

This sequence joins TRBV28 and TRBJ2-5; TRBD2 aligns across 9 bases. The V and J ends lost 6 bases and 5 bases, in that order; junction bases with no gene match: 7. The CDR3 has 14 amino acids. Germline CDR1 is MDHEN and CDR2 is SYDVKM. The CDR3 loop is CASSRLAVGETQYF. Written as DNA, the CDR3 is TGTGCCAGCAGCAGACTAGCGGTTGGGGAGACCCAGTACTTC.

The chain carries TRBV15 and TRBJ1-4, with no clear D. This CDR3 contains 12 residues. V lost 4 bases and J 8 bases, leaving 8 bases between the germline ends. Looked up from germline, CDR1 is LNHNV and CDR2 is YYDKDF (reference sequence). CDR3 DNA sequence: TGTGCCACCAGCATCACGAGGGAAAAACTGTTTTTT. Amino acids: CATSITREKLFF.

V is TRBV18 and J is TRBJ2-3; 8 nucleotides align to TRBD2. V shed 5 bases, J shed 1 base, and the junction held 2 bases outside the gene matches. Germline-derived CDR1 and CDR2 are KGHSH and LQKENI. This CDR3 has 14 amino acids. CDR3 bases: TGTGCCAGCTCAGAGCGGGGGCGCACAGATACGCAGTATTTT. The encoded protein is CASSERGRTDTQYF.

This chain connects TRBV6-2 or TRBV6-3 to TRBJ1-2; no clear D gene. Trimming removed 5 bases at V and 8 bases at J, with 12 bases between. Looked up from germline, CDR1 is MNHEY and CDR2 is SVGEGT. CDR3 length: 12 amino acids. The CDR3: CASSLGPLGYTF. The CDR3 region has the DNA TGTGCCAGCAGTCTGGGCCCCTTGGGCTACACCTTC.

This CDR3 is CASSSLGGTEAFF. CDR3 DNA sequence: TGTGCCAGCAGTTCATTAGGGGGCACTGAAGCTTTCTTT. The chain combines TRBV6-2 or TRBV6-3 with TRBJ1-1, with D possibly TRBD1 on 6 matching bases. CDR3 length: 13 residues. V lost 4 bases to trimming and J lost 4 bases, with 10 bases between them. Looked up from germline, CDR1 is MNHEY and CDR2 is SVGEGT.

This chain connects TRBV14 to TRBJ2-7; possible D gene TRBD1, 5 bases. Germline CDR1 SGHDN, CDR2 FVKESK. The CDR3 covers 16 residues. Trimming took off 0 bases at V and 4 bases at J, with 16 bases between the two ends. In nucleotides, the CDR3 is TGTGCCAGCAGCCAAGATCTTGGTCCAGGGCTGTACGAGCAGTACTTC. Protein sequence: CASSQDLGPGLYEQYF.

The CDR3 sequence is CASSLGGSYFYGYTF. Here the CDR3 DNA reads TGTGCCAGCAGCTTAGGTGGCAGTTACTTCTATGGCTACACCTTC. This sequence joins TRBV7-9 and TRBJ1-2, with D uncertain. Trimming left V 1 base short and J 4 bases short, with 13 bases between. The CDR3 length is 15 residues. In germline, CDR1 is SEHNR, CDR2 FQNEAQ (reference sequence).

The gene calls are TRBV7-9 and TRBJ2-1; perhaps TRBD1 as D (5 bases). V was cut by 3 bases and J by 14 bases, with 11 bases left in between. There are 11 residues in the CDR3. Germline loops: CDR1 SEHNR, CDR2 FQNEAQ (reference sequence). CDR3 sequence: CASSFGPGKFF. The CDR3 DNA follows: TGTGCCAGCAGCTTTGGACCAGGGAAGTTCTTC.

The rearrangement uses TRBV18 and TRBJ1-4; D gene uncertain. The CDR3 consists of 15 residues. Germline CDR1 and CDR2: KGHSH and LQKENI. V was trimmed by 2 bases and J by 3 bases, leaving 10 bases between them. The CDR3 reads CASSPIRRSNEKLFF. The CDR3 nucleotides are TGTGCCAGCTCACCAATTCGACGTTCTAATGAAAAACTGTTTTTT.

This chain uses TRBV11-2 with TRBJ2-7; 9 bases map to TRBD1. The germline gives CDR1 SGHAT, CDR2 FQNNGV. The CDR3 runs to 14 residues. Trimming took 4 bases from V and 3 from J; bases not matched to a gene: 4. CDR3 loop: CASSWGQGNYEQYF. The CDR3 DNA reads TGTGCCAGCAGCTGGGGACAGGGAAACTACGAGCAGTACTTC.

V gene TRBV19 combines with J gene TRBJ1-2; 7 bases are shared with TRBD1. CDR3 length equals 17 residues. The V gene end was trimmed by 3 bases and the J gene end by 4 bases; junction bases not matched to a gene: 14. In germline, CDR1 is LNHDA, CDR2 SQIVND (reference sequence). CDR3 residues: CASSIGSGGQRFYGYTF. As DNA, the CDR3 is TGTGCCAGTAGTATTGGGAGCGGGGGACAGCGATTCTATGGCTACACCTTC.

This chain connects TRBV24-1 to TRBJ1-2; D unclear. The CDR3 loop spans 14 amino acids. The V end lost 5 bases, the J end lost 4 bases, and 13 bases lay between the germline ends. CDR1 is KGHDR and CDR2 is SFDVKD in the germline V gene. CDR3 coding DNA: TGTGCCACCAGTGGCAACGATAAGGGCTATGGCTACACCTTC. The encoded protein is CATSGNDKGYGYTF.

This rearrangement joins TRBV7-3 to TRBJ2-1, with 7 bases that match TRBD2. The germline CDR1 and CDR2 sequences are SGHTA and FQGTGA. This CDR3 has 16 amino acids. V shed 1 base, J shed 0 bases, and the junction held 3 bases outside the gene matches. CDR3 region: CASSLMSGGSYNEQFF. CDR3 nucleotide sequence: TGTGCCAGCAGCTTAATGTCGGGGGGCTCCTACAATGAGCAGTTCTTC.

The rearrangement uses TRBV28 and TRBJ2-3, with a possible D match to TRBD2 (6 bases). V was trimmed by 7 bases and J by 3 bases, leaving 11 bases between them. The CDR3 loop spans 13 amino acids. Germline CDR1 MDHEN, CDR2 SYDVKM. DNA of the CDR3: TGTGCCAGCATTCTCGCGGGGACAGATACGCAGTATTTT. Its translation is CASILAGTDTQYF.

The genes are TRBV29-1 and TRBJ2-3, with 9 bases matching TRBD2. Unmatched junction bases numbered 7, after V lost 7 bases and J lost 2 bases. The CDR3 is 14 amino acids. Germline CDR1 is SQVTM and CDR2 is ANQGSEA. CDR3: CSADSGGFTDTQYF. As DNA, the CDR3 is TGCAGCGCTGACAGCGGGGGGTTCACAGATACGCAGTATTTT.

This chain's CDR3 is CASSQDSGSYNEQFF. CDR3 DNA sequence: TGTGCCAGCAGCCAAGATTCTGGTTCCTACAATGAGCAGTTCTTC. V is TRBV3-1 and J is TRBJ2-1; D is undetermined. This CDR3 is built from 15 residues. With 0 bases removed from V and 1 base from J, the gap between germline ends came to 7 bases. Per the germline V gene, CDR1 is LGHDT and CDR2 is YNNKEL (reference sequence).

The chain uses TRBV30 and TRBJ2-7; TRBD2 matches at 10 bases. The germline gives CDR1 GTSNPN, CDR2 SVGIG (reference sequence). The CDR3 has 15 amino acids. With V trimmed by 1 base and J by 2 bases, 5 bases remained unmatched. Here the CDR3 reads CAWSEAGGPPYEQYF. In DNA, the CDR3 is TGTGCCTGGAGTGAAGCGGGGGGGCCTCCCTACGAGCAGTACTTC.

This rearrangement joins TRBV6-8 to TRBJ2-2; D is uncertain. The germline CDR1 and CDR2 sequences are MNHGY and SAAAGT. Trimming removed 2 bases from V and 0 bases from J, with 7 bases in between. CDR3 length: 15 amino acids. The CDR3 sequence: CASSYGHANTGELFF. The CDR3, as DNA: TGTGCCAGCAGTTACGGGCACGCGAACACCGGGGAGCTGTTTTTT.